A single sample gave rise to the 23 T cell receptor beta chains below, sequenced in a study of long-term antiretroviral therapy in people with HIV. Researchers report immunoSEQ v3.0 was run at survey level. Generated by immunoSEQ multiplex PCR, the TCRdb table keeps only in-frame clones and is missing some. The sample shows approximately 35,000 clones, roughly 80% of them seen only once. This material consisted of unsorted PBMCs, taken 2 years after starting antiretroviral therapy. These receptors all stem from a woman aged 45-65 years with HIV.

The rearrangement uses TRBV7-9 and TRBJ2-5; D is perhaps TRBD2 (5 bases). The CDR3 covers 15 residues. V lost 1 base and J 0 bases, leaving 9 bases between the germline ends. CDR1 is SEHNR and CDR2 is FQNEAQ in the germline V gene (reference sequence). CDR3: CASSLGTGYQETQYF. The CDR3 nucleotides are TGTGCCAGCAGCTTAGGGACTGGATACCAAGAGACCCAGTACTTC.

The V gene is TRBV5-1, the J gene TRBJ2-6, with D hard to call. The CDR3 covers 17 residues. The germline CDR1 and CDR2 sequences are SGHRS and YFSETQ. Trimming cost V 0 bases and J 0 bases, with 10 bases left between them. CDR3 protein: CASSLEGRYSGANVLTF. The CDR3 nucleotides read TGCGCCAGCAGCTTGGAAGGACGGTACTCTGGGGCCAACGTCCTGACTTTC.

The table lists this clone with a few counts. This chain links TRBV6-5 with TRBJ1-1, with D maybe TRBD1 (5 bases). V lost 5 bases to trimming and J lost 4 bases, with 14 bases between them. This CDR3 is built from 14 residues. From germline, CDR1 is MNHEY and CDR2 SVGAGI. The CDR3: CASSQGGSITEAFF. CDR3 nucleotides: TGTGCCAGCAGTCAGGGAGGTAGTATCACTGAAGCTTTCTTT.

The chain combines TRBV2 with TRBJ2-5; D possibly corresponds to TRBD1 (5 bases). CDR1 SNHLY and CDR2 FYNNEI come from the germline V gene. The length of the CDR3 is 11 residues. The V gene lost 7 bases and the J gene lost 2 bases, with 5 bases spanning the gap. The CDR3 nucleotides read TGTGCCAGCACAGGGCAAGAGACCCAGTACTTC. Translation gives CASTGQETQYF.

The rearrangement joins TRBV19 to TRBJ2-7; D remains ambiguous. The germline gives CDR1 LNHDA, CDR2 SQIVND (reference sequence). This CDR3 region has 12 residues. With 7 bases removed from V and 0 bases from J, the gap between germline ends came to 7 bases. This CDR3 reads CASTPHSYEQYF. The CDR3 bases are TGTGCCAGTACCCCCCACTCCTACGAGCAGTACTTC.

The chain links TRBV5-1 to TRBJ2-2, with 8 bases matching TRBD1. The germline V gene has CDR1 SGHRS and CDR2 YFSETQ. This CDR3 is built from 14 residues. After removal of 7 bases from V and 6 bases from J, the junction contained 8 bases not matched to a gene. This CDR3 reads CASWNQGAAGELFF. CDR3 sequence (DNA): TGCGCCAGCTGGAACCAGGGGGCCGCCGGGGAGCTGTTTTTT.

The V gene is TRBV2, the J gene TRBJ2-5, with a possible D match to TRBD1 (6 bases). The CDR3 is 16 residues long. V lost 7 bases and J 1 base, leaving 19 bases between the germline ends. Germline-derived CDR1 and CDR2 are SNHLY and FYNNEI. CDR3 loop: CASTPTGAHSQETQYF. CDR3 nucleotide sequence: TGTGCCAGCACTCCGACAGGCGCCCATTCCCAAGAGACCCAGTACTTC.

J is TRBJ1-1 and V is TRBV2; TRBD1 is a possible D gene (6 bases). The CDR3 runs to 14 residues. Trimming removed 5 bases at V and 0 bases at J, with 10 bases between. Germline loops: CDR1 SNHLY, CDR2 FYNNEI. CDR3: CASSTGIMNTEAFF. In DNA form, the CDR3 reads TGTGCCAGCAGTACAGGGATTATGAACACTGAAGCTTTCTTT.

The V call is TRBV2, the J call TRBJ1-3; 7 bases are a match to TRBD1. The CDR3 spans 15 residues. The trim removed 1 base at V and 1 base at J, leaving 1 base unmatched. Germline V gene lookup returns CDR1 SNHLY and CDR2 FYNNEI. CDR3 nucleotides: TGTGCCAGCAGTGAAGAGGGGGCGTCTGGAAACACCATATATTTT. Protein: CASSEEGASGNTIYF.

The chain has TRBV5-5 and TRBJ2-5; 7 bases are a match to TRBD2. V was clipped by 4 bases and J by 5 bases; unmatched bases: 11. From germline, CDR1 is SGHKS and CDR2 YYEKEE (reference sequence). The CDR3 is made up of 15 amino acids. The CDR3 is CASSVPGLPGETQYF. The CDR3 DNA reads TGTGCCAGCAGCGTCCCGGGACTACCGGGGGAGACCCAGTACTTC.

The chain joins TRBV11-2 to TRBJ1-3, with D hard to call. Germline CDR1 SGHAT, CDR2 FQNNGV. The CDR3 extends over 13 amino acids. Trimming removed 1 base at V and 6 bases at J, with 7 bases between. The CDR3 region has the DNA TGTGCCAGCAGCTTAGTGGGGAAAAACACCATATATTTT. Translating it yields CASSLVGKNTIYF.

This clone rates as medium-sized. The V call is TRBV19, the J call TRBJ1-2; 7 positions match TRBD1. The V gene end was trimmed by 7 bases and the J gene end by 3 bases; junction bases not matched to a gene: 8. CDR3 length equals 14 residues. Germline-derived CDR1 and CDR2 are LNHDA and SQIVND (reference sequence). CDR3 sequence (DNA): TGTGCCAGTAAGGGAACAGGGGAACACTATGGCTACACCTTC. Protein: CASKGTGEHYGYTF.

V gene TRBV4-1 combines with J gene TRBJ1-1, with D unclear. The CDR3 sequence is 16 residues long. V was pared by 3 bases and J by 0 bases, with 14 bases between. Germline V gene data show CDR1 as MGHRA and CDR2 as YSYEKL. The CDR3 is CASSQLTRIMNTEAFF. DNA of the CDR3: TGCGCCAGCAGCCAGTTAACCAGGATAATGAACACTGAAGCTTTCTTT.

In DNA form, the CDR3 reads TGTGCCAGTAGTATAGATCGTGGTACCAACACAGATACGCAGTATTTT. It translates to CASSIDRGTNTDTQYF. This chain links TRBV19 with TRBJ2-3, with no clear D. This CDR3 has 16 residues. Trimming removed 0 bases at V and 2 bases at J, with 12 bases between. Germline CDR1 and CDR2: LNHDA and SQIVND (reference sequence).

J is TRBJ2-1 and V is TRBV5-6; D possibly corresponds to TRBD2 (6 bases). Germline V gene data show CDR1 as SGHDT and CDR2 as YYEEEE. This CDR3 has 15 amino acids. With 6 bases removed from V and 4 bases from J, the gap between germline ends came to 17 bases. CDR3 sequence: CASTKIGGLYNEQFF. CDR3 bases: TGTGCCAGCACCAAAATCGGGGGACTTTACAATGAGCAGTTCTTC.

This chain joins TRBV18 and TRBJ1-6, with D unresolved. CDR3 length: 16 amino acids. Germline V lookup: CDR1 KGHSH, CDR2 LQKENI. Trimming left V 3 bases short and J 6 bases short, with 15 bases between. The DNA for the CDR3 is TGTGCCAGCTCACCGGACGTGGGGTGGGGTAATTCACCCCTCCACTTT. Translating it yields CASSPDVGWGNSPLHF.

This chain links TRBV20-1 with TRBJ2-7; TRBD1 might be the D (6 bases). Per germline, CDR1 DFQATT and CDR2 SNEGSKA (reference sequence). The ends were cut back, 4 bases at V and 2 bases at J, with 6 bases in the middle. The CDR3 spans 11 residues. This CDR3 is CSANRAYEQYF. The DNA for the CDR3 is TGCAGTGCTAACAGGGCCTACGAGCAGTACTTC.

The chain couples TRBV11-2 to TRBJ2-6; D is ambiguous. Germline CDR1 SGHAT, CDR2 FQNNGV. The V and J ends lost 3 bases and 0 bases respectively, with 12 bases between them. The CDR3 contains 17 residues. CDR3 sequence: CASSLVQSISGANVLTF. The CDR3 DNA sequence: TGTGCCAGCAGCTTGGTGCAGTCTATCTCTGGGGCCAACGTCCTGACTTTC.

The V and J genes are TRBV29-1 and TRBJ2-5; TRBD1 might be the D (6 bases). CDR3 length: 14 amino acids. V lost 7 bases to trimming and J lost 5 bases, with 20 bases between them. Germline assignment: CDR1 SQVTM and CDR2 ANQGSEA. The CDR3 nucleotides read TGCAGCGCGAAGGGGGTACTAGAGGCCGAGACCCAGTACTTC. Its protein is CSAKGVLEAETQYF.

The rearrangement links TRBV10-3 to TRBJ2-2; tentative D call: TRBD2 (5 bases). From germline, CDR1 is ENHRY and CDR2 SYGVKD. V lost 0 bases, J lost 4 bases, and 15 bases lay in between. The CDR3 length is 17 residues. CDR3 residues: CAISESVASSGTGELFF. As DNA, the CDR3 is TGTGCCATCAGTGAGTCCGTGGCTAGCAGTGGCACCGGGGAGCTGTTTTTT.

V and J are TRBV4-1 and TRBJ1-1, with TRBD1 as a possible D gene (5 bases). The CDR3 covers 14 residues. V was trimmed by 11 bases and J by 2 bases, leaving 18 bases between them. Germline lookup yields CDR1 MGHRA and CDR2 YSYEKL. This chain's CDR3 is CASKAGPGNTEAFF. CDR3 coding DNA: TGCGCCTCGAAGGCGGGACCGGGAAACACTGAAGCTTTCTTT.

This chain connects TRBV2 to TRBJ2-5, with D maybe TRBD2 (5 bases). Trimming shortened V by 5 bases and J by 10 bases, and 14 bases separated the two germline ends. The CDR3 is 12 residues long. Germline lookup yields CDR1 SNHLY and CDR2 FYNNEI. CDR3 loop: CASSPREVSQYF. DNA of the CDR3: TGTGCCAGCAGTCCCCGGGAAGTAAGCCAGTACTTC.

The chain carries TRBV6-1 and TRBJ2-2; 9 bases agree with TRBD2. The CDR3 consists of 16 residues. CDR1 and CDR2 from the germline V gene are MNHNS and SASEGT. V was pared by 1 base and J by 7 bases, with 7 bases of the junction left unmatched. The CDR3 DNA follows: TGTGCCAGCAGTGAAGGTGCGGGGGGGCGTGACGGGGAGCTGTTTTTT. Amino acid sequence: CASSEGAGGRDGELFF.